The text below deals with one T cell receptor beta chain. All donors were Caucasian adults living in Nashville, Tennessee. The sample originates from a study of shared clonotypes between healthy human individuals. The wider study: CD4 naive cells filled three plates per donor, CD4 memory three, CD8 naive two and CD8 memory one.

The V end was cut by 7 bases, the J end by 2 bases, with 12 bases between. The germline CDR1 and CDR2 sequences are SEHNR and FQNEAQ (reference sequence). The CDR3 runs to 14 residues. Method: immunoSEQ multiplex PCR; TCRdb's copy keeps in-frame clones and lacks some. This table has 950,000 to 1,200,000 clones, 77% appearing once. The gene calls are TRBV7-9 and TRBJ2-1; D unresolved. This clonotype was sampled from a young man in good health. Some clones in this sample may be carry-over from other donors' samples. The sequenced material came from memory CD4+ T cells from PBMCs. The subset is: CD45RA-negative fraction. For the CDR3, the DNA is TGTGCCAGCATCCCGGGCATCCCCTACAATGAGCAGTTCTTC. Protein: CASIPGIPYNEQFF.